This TCR beta chain was identified in a study of T cell responses to AZD1222 COVID-19 vaccine. Comments on this clone: Its target is unknown.

CDR3 length equals 12 residues. V trimming: 6 bases; J trimming: 7 bases; junction bases outside the gene matches: 0. Germline CDR1 reads MNHEY; CDR2 reads SVGAGI. Clones were read by immunoSEQ multiplex PCR, and TCRdb kept only the in-frame ones, dropping some. The sample comprises about 76,000 clones, roughly 80% of which are singletons, and roughly a quarter rests with the top ten. Study-level findings and limits: Just five to seven people given AZD1222 tested seropositive at baseline.

The J gene is TRBJ1-6, the V gene TRBV6-5; TRBD1 matches 7 bases. The sequence was obtained from an adult who received the MenACWY meningococcal vaccine as a control. Sequenced here: peripheral blood, sampled 28 days after the second dose of the MenACWY control vaccine. The CDR3 bases are TGTGCCAGCAGACAGGGGAATTCACCCCTCCACTTT. This encodes CASRQGNSPLHF.